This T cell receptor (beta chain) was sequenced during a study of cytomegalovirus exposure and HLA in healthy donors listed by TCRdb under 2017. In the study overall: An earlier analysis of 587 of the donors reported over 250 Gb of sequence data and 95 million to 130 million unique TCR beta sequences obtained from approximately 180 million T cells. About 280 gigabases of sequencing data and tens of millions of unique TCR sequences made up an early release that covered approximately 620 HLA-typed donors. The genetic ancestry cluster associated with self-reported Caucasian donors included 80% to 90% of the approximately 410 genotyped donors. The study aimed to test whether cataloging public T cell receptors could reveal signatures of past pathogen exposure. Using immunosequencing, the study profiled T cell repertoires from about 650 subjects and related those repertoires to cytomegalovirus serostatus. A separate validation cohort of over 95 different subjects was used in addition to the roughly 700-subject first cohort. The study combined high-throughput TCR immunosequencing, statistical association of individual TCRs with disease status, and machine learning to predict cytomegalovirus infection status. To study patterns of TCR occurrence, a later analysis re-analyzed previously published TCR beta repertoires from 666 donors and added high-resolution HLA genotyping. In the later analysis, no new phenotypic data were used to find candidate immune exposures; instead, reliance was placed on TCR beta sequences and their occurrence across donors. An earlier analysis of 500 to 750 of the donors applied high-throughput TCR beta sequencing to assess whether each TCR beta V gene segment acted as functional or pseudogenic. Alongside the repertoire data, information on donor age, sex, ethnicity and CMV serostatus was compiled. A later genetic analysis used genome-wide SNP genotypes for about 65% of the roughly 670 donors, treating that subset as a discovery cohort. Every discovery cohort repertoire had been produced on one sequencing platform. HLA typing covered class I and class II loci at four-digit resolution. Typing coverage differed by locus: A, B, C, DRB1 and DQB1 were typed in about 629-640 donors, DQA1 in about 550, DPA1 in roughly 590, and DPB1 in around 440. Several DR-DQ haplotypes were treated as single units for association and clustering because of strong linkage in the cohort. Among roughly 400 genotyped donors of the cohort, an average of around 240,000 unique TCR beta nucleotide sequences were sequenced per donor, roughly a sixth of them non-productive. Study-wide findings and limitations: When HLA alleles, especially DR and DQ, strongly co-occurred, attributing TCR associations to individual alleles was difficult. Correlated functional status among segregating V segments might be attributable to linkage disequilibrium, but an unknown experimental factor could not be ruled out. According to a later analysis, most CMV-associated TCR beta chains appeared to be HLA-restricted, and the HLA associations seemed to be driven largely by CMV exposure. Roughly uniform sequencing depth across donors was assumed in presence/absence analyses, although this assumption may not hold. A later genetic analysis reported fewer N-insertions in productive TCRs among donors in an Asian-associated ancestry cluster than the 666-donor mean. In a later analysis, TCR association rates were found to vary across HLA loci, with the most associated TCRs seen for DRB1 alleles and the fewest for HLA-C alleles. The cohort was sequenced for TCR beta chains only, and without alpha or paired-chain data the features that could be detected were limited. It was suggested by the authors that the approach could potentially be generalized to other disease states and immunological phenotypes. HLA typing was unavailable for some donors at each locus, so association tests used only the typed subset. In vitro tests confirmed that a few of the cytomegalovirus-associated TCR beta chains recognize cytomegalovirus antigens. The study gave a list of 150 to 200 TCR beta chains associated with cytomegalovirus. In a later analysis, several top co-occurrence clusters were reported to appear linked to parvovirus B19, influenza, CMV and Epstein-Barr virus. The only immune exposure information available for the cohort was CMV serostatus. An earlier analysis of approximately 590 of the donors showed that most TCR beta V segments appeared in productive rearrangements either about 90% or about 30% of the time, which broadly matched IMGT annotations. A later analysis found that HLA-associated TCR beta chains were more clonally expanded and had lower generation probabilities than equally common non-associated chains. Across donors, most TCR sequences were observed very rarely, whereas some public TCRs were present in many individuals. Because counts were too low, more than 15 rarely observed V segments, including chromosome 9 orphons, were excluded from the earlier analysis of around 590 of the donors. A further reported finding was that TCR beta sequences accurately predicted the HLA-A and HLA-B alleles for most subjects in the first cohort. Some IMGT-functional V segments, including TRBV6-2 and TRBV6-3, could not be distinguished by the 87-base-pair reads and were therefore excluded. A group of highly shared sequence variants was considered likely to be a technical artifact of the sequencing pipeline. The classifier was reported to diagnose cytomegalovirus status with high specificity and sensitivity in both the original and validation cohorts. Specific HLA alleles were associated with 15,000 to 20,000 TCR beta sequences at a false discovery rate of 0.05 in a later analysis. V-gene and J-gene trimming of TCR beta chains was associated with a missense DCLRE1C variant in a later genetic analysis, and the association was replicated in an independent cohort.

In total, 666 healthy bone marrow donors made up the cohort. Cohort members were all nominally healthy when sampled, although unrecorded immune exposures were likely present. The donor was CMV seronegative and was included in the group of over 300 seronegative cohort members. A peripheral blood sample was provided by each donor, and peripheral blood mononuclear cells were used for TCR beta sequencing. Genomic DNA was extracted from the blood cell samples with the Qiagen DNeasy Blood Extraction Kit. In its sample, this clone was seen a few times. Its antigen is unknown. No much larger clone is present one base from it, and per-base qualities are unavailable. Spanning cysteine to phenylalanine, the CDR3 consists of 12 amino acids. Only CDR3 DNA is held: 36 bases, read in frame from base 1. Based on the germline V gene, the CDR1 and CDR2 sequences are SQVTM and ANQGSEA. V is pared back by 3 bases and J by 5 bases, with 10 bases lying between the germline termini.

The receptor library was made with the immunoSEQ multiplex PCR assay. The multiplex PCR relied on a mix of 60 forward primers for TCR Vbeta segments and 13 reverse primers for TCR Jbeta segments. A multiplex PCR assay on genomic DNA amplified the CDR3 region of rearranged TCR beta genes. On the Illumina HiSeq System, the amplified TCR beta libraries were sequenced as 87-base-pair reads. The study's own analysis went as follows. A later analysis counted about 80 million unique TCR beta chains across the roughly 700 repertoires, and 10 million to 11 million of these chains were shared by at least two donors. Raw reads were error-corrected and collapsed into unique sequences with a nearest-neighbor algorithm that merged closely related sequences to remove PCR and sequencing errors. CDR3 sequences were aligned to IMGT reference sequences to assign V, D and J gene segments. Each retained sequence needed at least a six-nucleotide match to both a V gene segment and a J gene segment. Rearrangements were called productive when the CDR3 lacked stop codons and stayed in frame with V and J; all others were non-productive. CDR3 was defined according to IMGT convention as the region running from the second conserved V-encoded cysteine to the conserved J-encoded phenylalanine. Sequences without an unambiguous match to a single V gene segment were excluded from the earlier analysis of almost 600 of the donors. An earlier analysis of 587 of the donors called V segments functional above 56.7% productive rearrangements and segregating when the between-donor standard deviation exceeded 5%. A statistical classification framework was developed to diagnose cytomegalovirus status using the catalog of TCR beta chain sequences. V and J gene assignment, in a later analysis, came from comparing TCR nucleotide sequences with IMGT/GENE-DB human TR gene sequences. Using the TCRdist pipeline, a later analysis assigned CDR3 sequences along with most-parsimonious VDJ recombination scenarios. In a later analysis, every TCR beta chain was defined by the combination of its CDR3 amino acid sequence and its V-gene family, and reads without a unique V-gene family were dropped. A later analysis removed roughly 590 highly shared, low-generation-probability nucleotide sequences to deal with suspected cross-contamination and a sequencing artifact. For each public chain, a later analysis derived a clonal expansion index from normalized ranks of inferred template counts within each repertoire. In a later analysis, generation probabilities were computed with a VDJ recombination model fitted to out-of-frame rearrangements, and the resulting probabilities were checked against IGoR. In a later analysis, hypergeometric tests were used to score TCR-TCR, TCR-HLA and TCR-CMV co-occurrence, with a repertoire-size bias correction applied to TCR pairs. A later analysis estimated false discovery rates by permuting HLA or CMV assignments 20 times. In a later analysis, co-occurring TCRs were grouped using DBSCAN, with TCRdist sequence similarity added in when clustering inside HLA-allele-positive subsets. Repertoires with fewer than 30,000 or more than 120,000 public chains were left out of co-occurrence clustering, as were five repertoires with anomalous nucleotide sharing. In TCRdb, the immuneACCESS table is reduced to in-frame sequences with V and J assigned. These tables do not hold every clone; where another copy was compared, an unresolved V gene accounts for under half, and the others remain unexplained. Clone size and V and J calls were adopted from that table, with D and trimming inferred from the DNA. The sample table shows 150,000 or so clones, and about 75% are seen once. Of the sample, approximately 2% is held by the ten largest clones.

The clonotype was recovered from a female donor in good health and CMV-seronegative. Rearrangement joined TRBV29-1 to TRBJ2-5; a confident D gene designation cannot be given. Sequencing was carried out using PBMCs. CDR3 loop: CSVERMRETQYF. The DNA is TGCAGCGTTGAGAGAATGCGTGAGACCCAGTACTTC.